A single T cell receptor beta chain is shown here with its context. Its antigen is not identified. This specimen belongs to a study of cytomegalovirus exposure and HLA in healthy donors. Study-wide points: Earlier analysis found most TCR beta V segments productive about 90% or about 30% of the time.

PCR used 60 Vbeta primers and 13 Jbeta primers. Original processing notes: Among the unique TCR beta chains that a later analysis counted, around 82 million in all, roughly 11 million were shared. Libraries were prepared by immunoSEQ multiplex PCR; TCRdb keeps only in-frame clonotypes and omits some of them. The D gene and trimming were derived from the DNA, and the V and J assignments and clone size from that table. The table records more than 110,000 clones, approximately 80% of them present only once. The sequenced sample was PBMCs. This clonotype was sampled from a male donor in good health and CMV-seronegative.

The CDR3 DNA follows: TGTGCCAGCGCTAGCAGCCTTCAAGCAGATACGCAGTATTTT. This sequence encodes CASASSLQADTQYF. The V call is TRBV27, the J call TRBJ2-3; tentative D call: TRBD2 (5 bases). Germline CDR1 reads MNHEY; CDR2 reads SMNVEV (reference sequence). CDR3 size: 14 residues. V was clipped by 8 bases and J by 4 bases, with 16 bases between them.